These 22 T cell receptor beta chains were sequenced from one sample in a study of identical twins. One entry per CDR3 protein, called by TCRdb with MiXCR from the 5' RACE reads. This sample has some 330,000 distinct CDR3 sequences, with about 10% found just once. The sequenced sample was naive T cells sorted from blood. These receptors were obtained from a woman in her fifties or sixties in good health.

This clonotype has a single count. The chain recombines TRBV20-1 with TRBJ2-2, with 9 bases lining up with TRBD1. CDR1 is DFQATT, CDR2 SNEGSKA, per germline (reference sequence). The CDR3 runs 14 residues. The trim removed 1 base at V and 6 bases at J, leaving 3 bases unmatched. CDR3: CSARGRQGAGELFF. The CDR3 DNA reads TGCAGTGCTAGAGGACGACAGGGGGCCGGGGAGCTGTTTTTT.

In this sample, this clonotype turned up many times. The chain uses TRBV29-1 and TRBJ1-1, with D unclear. This CDR3 is built from 15 residues. The germline V gene encodes CDR1 SQVTM and CDR2 ANQGSEA. The V end lost 1 base, the J end lost 0 bases, and 12 bases lay between the germline ends. CDR3 residues: CSVEVGVVVNTEAFF. The CDR3 DNA reads as TGCAGCGTTGAAGTGGGAGTTGTGGTGAACACTGAAGCTTTCTTT.

This clonotype was observed many times. CDR3: CASSAVYNEQFF. DNA of the CDR3: TGCGCCAGCAGCGCCGTATACAATGAGCAGTTCTTC. The genes are TRBV4-1 and TRBJ2-1, with unresolved D. Per germline, CDR1 MGHRA and CDR2 YSYEKL. The CDR3 covers 12 residues. Trimming stripped 5 bases from V and 4 bases from J, with 6 bases between.

This clonotype was counted a few times. The chain links TRBV30 to TRBJ2-2, with D perhaps matching TRBD2 (5 bases). The V end was cut by 0 bases, the J end by 5 bases, with 10 bases between. The CDR3 totals 14 residues. Per the germline V gene, CDR1 is GTSNPN and CDR2 is SVGIG (reference sequence). The CDR3 bases are TGTGCCTGGAGTGTGACGGGGAAGACCGGGGAGCTGTTTTTT. It codes for CAWSVTGKTGELFF.

The genes are TRBV12-3 or TRBV12-4 and TRBJ2-6, with 8 nucleotides matching TRBD2. The V segment lost 7 bases and the J segment 0 bases; nucleotides outside the gene matches: 5. The CDR3 runs 16 residues. In DNA form, the CDR3 reads TGTGCCAGCAAAGCAGCGGGAGACTCTGGGGCCAACGTCCTGACTTTC. Residues: CASKAAGDSGANVLTF.

V is TRBV12-3 or TRBV12-4 and J is TRBJ2-1; the D is unclear. V dropped 5 bases and J dropped 3 bases, with 11 bases sitting between them. This CDR3 is 14 amino acids long. CDR3 DNA sequence: TGTGCCAGCAGTAGAGGTTTGGGCTACAATGAGCAGTTCTTC. This encodes CASSRGLGYNEQFF.

This clonotype was observed a handful of times. This chain connects TRBV11-2 to TRBJ2-5, with 9 bases that match TRBD2. V dropped 5 bases and J dropped 1; count of bases not matched to a gene: 2. There are 14 residues in the CDR3. Germline V CDR1 and CDR2: SGHAT, FQNNGV. Written as DNA, the CDR3 is TGTGCCAGCAGCGGAGCGGGAGGCCAAGAGACCCAGTACTTC. Amino acid sequence: CASSGAGGQETQYF.

In its sample, this clonotype was seen a few times. The V call is TRBV4-2, the J call TRBJ2-1; D unresolved. The V gene's germline CDR1 is LGHNA and CDR2 YNFKEQ. Trimming took 1 base from V and 6 from J, leaving 10 bases between them. The CDR3 is 14 residues long. The CDR3 DNA is TGTGCCAGCAGCCAAGCAATTGGGGTCAATGAGCAGTTCTTC. It yields the protein CASSQAIGVNEQFF.

This clonotype was counted many times. The V call is TRBV12-3 or TRBV12-4, the J call TRBJ2-7; D uncertain. This CDR3 spans 14 amino acids. V lost 6 bases to trimming and J lost 3 bases, with 15 bases between them. CDR3 bases: TGTGCCAGCAGCACCCCTTATAAGGGCTACGAGCAGTACTTC. It yields the protein CASSTPYKGYEQYF.

This clonotype was found a few times. The chain has TRBV12-3 or TRBV12-4 and TRBJ2-5, with D uncertain. The CDR3 is 14 amino acids. V was pared by 6 bases and J by 4 bases, with 15 bases between. The CDR3 is CASRRPGPRETQYF. The CDR3 nucleotides are TGTGCCAGCAGACGTCCGGGTCCACGAGAGACCCAGTACTTC.

In its sample, this clonotype was seen a few times. The rearrangement joins TRBV30 to TRBJ2-7; no definite D call. The V gene's germline CDR1 is GTSNPN and CDR2 SVGIG (reference sequence). Trimming removed 4 bases at V and 7 bases at J, with 20 bases between. The CDR3 is 14 amino acids. This chain's CDR3 is CAWNGGPFAGEQYF. The CDR3 nucleotides are TGTGCCTGGAATGGCGGTCCCTTCGCCGGGGAGCAGTACTTC.

CDR3 DNA sequence: TGCGCCAGCAGCCTAAACAGGGCTGGGGCCAACGTCCTGACTTTC. Translation: CASSLNRAGANVLTF. The chain employs TRBV5-1 and TRBJ2-6; D is possibly TRBD1 (6 bases). The germline gives CDR1 SGHRS, CDR2 YFSETQ. V lost 4 bases and J lost 2, with 10 bases in between. There are 15 residues in the CDR3. Based on the CDR3 plus reference TRBV5-1 and TRBJ2-6, the full variable domain is KAGVTQTPRYLIKTRGQQVTLSCSPISGHRSVSWYQQTPGQGLQFLFEYFSETQRNKGNFPGRFSGRQFSNSRSEMNVSTLELGDSALYLCASSLNRAGANVLTFGAGSRLTVL.

This clonotype was counted between two and nine times. This chain uses TRBV7-2 with TRBJ2-1; 12 nucleotides line up with TRBD2. Germline loops: CDR1 SGHTA, CDR2 FQGNSA. This CDR3 spans 17 amino acids. The trim removed 5 bases at V and 4 bases at J, leaving 9 bases unmatched. The CDR3 DNA reads as TGTGCCAGCAGCCCTGGAGCCGGACTAGCGGGGTACAATGAGCAGTTCTTC. Encoded protein: CASSPGAGLAGYNEQFF.

This clonotype has ten or more counts. J is TRBJ1-1 and V is TRBV15; 9 bases map to TRBD1. This CDR3 has 14 amino acids. J gave up 5 bases and V 1 base, and 2 bases lay outside the gene matches. The germline V gene encodes CDR1 LNHNV and CDR2 YYDKDF (reference sequence). CDR3 sequence reads: CATSRGQGVTEAFF. In DNA, the CDR3 is TGTGCCACCAGCAGAGGACAGGGGGTGACTGAAGCTTTCTTT.

The chain has TRBV20-1 and TRBJ2-7; TRBD1 matches 10 bases. Germline CDR1 reads DFQATT; CDR2 reads SNEGSKA (reference sequence). This CDR3 spans 14 amino acids. With V trimmed by 2 bases and J by 6 bases, 7 bases remained unmatched. The CDR3: CSARRDRGFPEQYF. CDR3 in DNA: TGCAGTGCTAGACGGGACAGGGGATTCCCCGAGCAGTACTTC.

This clonotype was counted ten times or more. The chain recombines TRBV29-1 with TRBJ2-1, with TRBD1 identical over 7 bases. There are 13 residues in the CDR3. Trimming at V came to 3 bases and at J to 2 bases, leaving 1 base not matched to a gene. Germline CDR1 SQVTM, CDR2 ANQGSEA. DNA of the CDR3: TGCAGCGTTGACGGACAGGCCTACAATGAGCAGTTCTTC. Encoded protein: CSVDGQAYNEQFF.

This clonotype was picked up many times. The rearrangement links TRBV6-5 to TRBJ2-7; the D gene is possibly TRBD2 (6 bases). V lost 5 bases, J lost 7 bases, and 18 bases lay in between. CDR3 size: 14 residues. Germline-derived CDR1 and CDR2 are MNHEY and SVGAGI. CDR3 residues: CASSPSGGAREQYF. CDR3 nucleotides: TGTGCCAGCAGTCCATCAGGAGGGGCGCGGGAGCAGTACTTC.

The chain uses TRBV5-1 and TRBJ2-1; 10 nucleotides match TRBD1. J was trimmed by 8 bases and V by 3 bases; bases with no gene match: 5. The germline gives CDR1 SGHRS, CDR2 YFSETQ. The CDR3 runs to 14 residues. The chain's CDR3 is CASSSGQGGDEQFF. CDR3 DNA sequence: TGCGCCAGCAGCTCCGGACAGGGGGGCGATGAGCAGTTCTTC.

This clonotype appeared a few times. This sequence joins TRBV24-1 and TRBJ2-5; 12 bases align to TRBD2. CDR3 length equals 16 residues. Germline V lookup: CDR1 KGHDR, CDR2 SFDVKD. With 3 bases clipped from V and 5 bases from J, the junction kept 6 bases outside the gene matches. In DNA form, the CDR3 reads TGTGCCACCAGTGATACTAGCGGGAGGTCCGGGGAGACCCAGTACTTC. Its translation is CATSDTSGRSGETQYF.

The chain recombines TRBV3-1 with TRBJ1-1, with D perhaps matching TRBD1 (6 bases). CDR3 size: 16 residues. Germline-derived CDR1 and CDR2 are LGHDT and YNNKEL (reference sequence). V lost 4 bases and J 0 bases, leaving 15 bases between the germline ends. This chain's CDR3 is CASSPPGGLMNTEAFF. The DNA for the CDR3 is TGTGCCAGCAGCCCACCGGGGGGCCTAATGAACACTGAAGCTTTCTTT.

The sample holds many counts of this clonotype. The chain employs TRBV12-3 or TRBV12-4 and TRBJ1-6; D gene unclear. The CDR3 sequence is 13 residues long. Trimming cost V 7 bases and J 8 bases, with 12 bases left between them. The CDR3 bases are TGTGCCAGCACCCTAACTAGAGATTCACCCCTCCACTTT. Encoded protein: CASTLTRDSPLHF.

This clonotype has at least ten counts. The chain recombines TRBV6-5 with TRBJ1-1, with D unresolved. The CDR3 consists of 13 residues. Germline-derived CDR1 and CDR2 are MNHEY and SVGAGI. V was clipped by 6 bases and J by 2 bases, with 10 bases between them. Here the CDR3 reads CASRPDKNTEAFF. In nucleotides, the CDR3 is TGTGCCAGCAGACCCGACAAAAACACTGAAGCTTTCTTT.